These 12 T cell receptor beta chains came from one sample sequenced in a study of shared T cell receptors in the human thymus. The method was immunoSEQ multiplex PCR; TCRdb's version includes in-frame clones alone and lacks a portion of them. There are hundreds of thousands of clones in the sample; about 84% occur only once, and less than 0.015% lies in the top ten. Separately, the same data were catalogued under a study of human thymus T cells.

The sequenced material came from thymocytes. The receptors stem from a boy under two years old with a congenital heart defect.

Note on this clone: Because the CDR3's place on the DNA is in doubt, the DNA is left out and the CDR3 is given as listed by TCRdb. The genes are TRBV15 and TRBJ1-4; the table's D gene call, TRBD1, was not cross checked with the DNA. The V gene's germline CDR1 is LNHNV and CDR2 YYDKDF (reference sequence). 19 amino acids form the CDR3, both terminal residues included. The CDR3 sequence is CATSRDRDRSTLGVKNCFF.

The chain uses TRBV2 and TRBJ2-7; TRBD2 matches at 8 bases. Germline CDR1 is SNHLY and CDR2 is FYNNEI. Unmatched junction bases numbered 4, after V lost 3 bases and J lost 0 bases. This CDR3 has 15 amino acids. CDR3 region: CASSEGTSGSYEQYF. Written as DNA, the CDR3 is TGTGCCAGCAGTGAGGGTACTAGCGGCTCCTACGAGCAGTACTTC.

Concerning this clone itself: Other DNA sequences within the sample encode an identical CDR3. The chain employs TRBV6-5 and TRBJ2-7, with D maybe TRBD1 (6 bases). The CDR3 sequence is 13 residues long. Germline loops: CDR1 MNHEY, CDR2 SVGAGI. V dropped 2 bases and J dropped 2 bases, with 7 bases sitting between them. The CDR3 region has the DNA TGTGCCAGCAGTTACGGGGGCCCCTACGAGCAGTACTTC. Translated, it gives CASSYGGPYEQYF.

The V call is TRBV9, the J call TRBJ2-2; D perhaps matches TRBD2 (5 bases). The CDR3 has 15 amino acids. Germline values: CDR1 SGDLS, CDR2 YYNGEE. Trimming left V 3 bases short and J 5 bases short, with 14 bases between. The CDR3 spells CASSAGGRRTGELFF. Here the CDR3 DNA reads TGTGCCAGCAGCGCTGGTGGGAGAAGAACCGGGGAGCTGTTTTTT.

In this sample, this clone turned up a few times. The chain carries TRBV19 and TRBJ1-1; 7 positions match TRBD1. V shed 9 bases and J 7 bases; nucleotides not matched to a gene: 11. This CDR3 contains 13 residues. Germline V CDR1 and CDR2: LNHDA, SQIVND (reference sequence). As DNA, the CDR3 is TGTGCCAGCGCTGGGACAGCTTATGGTGAAGCTTTCTTT. Translated: CASAGTAYGEAFF.

The chain links TRBV5-4 to TRBJ1-2, with D unclear. This CDR3 has 11 residues. The germline CDR1 and CDR2 sequences are SGHNT and YYREEE (reference sequence). V gave up 5 bases and J gave up 4 bases, with 6 bases separating them. CDR3 in DNA: TGTGCCAGCAGACACACCTATGGCTACACCTTC. This sequence encodes CASRHTYGYTF.

The count of this clone is one. This chain joins TRBV4-2 and TRBJ2-5; D uncertain. CDR3 length equals 12 residues. Germline loops: CDR1 LGHNA, CDR2 YNFKEQ. V shed 3 bases and J shed 5 bases, with 7 bases lying between them. The CDR3 spells CASSHPLETQYF. CDR3 DNA sequence: TGTGCCAGCAGCCACCCCTTGGAGACCCAGTACTTC.

V and J are TRBV5-6 and TRBJ2-4; a possible D gene is TRBD1 (5 bases). In germline, CDR1 is SGHDT, CDR2 YYEEEE. Trimming took 4 bases from V and 8 from J, leaving 19 bases between them. CDR3 size: 15 residues. CDR3 sequence: CASSQLRTRAHIQYF. The CDR3 bases are TGTGCCAGCAGCCAACTGAGGACAAGGGCCCACATTCAGTACTTC. Full variable domain (missing parts from reference TRBV5-6 and TRBJ2-4): DAGVTQSPTHLIKTRGQQVTLRCSPKSGHDTVSWYQQALGQGPQFIFQYYEEEERQRGNFPDRFSGHQFPNYSSELNVNALLLGDSALYLCASSQLRTRAHIQYFGAGTRLSVL.

The chain has TRBV5-8 and TRBJ2-2; 8 bases map to TRBD1. Germline values: CDR1 SGHTS, CDR2 YDEGEE. Unmatched junction bases numbered 4, after V lost 0 bases and J lost 6 bases. This CDR3 is built from 15 residues. The CDR3 protein is CASSLGTGLAGELFF. DNA for the CDR3: TGTGCCAGCAGCTTGGGGACAGGGTTGGCCGGGGAGCTGTTTTTT.

The chain recombines TRBV30 with TRBJ2-5, with 13 bases fitting TRBD2. The DNA end lines up better with TRBJ2-7; the J call may be wrong. The CDR3 runs 13 residues. Germline V gives CDR1 GTSNPN, CDR2 SVGIG (reference sequence). CDR3: CAWGTSGNHEQYF. The DNA of the CDR3 is TGTGCCTGGGGGACTAGCGGGAACCACGAGCAGTACTTC.

This clone was recorded a few times. The sample contains more than one DNA sequence encoding this CDR3. This chain joins TRBV9 and TRBJ2-5, with D tentatively TRBD2 (5 bases). Trimming pared 0 bases from V and 4 bases from J, leaving 7 bases between. Germline assignment: CDR1 SGDLS and CDR2 YYNGEE. The CDR3 extends over 13 amino acids. The CDR3 coding sequence is TGTGCCAGCAGCGTAGGAGGAGGAGAGACCCAGTACTTC. It translates to CASSVGGGETQYF.

This rearrangement joins TRBV7-2 to TRBJ2-3, with 14 positions matching TRBD2. CDR3 size: 16 residues. Trimming removed 4 bases from V and 6 bases from J; junction bases left unmatched: 6. The germline CDR1 and CDR2 sequences are SGHTA and FQGNSA. Here the CDR3 reads CASSSQGLAGVDTQYF. The CDR3, as DNA: TGTGCCAGCAGCTCCCAGGGACTAGCGGGAGTGGATACGCAGTATTTT.